Presented here are 29 T cell receptor beta chains from one specimen sequenced in a study of cytomegalovirus exposure and HLA in healthy donors. A multiplex PCR was run with 60 Vbeta primers and 13 Jbeta primers. Profiling relied on immunoSEQ multiplex PCR, and the TCRdb table lists in-frame clones only, not all of them. Counted here are under 150,000 clones, roughly three quarters occurring once; the ten biggest clones make up 5.1%. The specimen sequenced was PBMCs. The source of these receptors is a male donor in good health and CMV-seronegative.

This rearrangement joins TRBV28 to TRBJ1-2; TRBD1 matches 8 bases. The CDR3 consists of 18 residues. The V gene end was trimmed by 6 bases and the J gene end by 4 bases; junction bases not matched to a gene: 19. Germline V gives CDR1 MDHEN, CDR2 SYDVKM. The CDR3 sequence: CASSNSGGGSPTSYGYTF. For the CDR3, the DNA is TGTGCCAGCAGCAACTCAGGGGGCGGTAGTCCTACCTCCTATGGCTACACCTTC.

The table lists this clone with a count of one. The J gene is TRBJ1-1, the V gene TRBV5-1; 12 positions agree with TRBD1. The ends lost 3 bases at V and 3 bases at J; junction bases unmatched: 9. From germline, CDR1 is SGHRS and CDR2 YFSETQ. The CDR3 has 17 amino acids. The CDR3 loop reads CASSSRDRGRRDTEAFF. The CDR3, as DNA: TGCGCCAGCAGCTCCCGGGACAGGGGGCGCAGGGACACTGAAGCTTTCTTT.

The count of this clone is one. CDR3 region: CASSQGGTQYF. The CDR3 DNA follows: TGTGCCAGCAGCCAGGGGGGTACGCAGTATTTT. The V and J genes are TRBV5-6 and TRBJ2-3, with D perhaps TRBD1 (7 bases). The CDR3 is made up of 11 amino acids. Germline V CDR1 and CDR2: SGHDT, YYEEEE. V was shortened by 4 bases and J by 8 bases, with 8 bases between the two germline ends.

This chain links TRBV12-2 with TRBJ1-2; TRBD1 is taken as the D call from the table, unchecked against the DNA. TRBV12-2 counts as a pseudogene. This CDR3 spans 15 amino acids. The CDR3 here is CASRLERGPPCDYTF. CDR3 coding DNA: TGTGCAAGTCGCTTAGAAAGGGGTCCTCCCTGTGACTACACCTTC.

This chain links TRBV30 with TRBJ2-7; the match to TRBD1 covers 7 bases. After removal of 2 bases from V and 11 bases from J, the junction contained 9 bases not matched to a gene. There are 12 residues in the CDR3. Germline CDR1 GTSNPN, CDR2 SVGIG (reference sequence). CDR3 DNA sequence: TGTGCCTGGAGTTTAAAGGGCCAGGGGGAGTACTTC. Its translation is CAWSLKGQGEYF. Together with reference TRBV30 and TRBJ2-7, the CDR3 gives the full variable domain: SQTIHQWPATLVQPVGSPLSLECTVEGTSNPNLYWYRQAAGRGLQLLFYSVGIGQISSEVPQNLSASRPQDRQFILSSKKLLLSDSGFYLCAWSLKGQGEYFGPGTRLTVT.

The V gene is TRBV19, the J gene TRBJ1-2; no firm D call. The CDR3 loop spans 11 amino acids. With 3 bases removed from V and 8 bases from J, the gap between germline ends came to 7 bases. Germline CDR1 is LNHDA and CDR2 is SQIVND (reference sequence). Written as DNA, the CDR3 is TGTGCCAGTAGTATTGCGGGGGGCTACACCTTC. Translating it yields CASSIAGGYTF.

This clone was seen once. The V gene is TRBV11-2, the J gene TRBJ2-7; unclear D gene. This CDR3 is 14 amino acids long. V gave up 0 bases and J gave up 2 bases, with 8 bases separating them. Germline CDR1 is SGHAT and CDR2 is FQNNGV. CDR3 nucleotides: TGTGCCAGCAGCTTAGATCTCTGGCCCTACGAGCAGTACTTC. Its protein product is CASSLDLWPYEQYF.

The CDR3 region is CASMAQLNTEAFF. The CDR3 DNA follows: TGTGCCAGCATGGCCCAGTTGAACACTGAAGCTTTCTTT. The gene calls are TRBV7-8 and TRBJ1-1; D is uncertain. This CDR3 spans 13 amino acids. CDR1 and CDR2 from the germline V gene are SGHVS and FQNEAQ. With 7 bases removed from V and 0 bases from J, the gap between germline ends came to 9 bases.

This clone was detected a few times. The genes are TRBV4-3 and TRBJ1-1, with D possibly being TRBD1 (5 bases). The CDR3 is made up of 14 amino acids. V gave up 4 bases and J gave up 4 bases, with 13 bases separating them. Germline CDR1 LGHNA, CDR2 YSLEER. The CDR3 sequence is CASSPSGGFTEAFF. Written as DNA, the CDR3 is TGCGCCAGCAGCCCGAGCGGGGGATTCACTGAAGCTTTCTTT.

This clone has a handful of counts. V gene TRBV4-1 combines with J gene TRBJ2-1, with D maybe TRBD1 (5 bases). Trimming pared 4 bases from V and 0 bases from J, leaving 10 bases between. Germline V gene data show CDR1 as MGHRA and CDR2 as YSYEKL. The CDR3 is made up of 15 amino acids. The CDR3 reads CASSPQGSSYNEQFF. The CDR3 DNA reads as TGCGCCAGCAGCCCGCAGGGAAGCTCCTACAATGAGCAGTTCTTC.

J is TRBJ1-4 and V is TRBV18; D possibly corresponds to TRBD1 (5 bases). Trimming stripped 0 bases from V and 1 base from J, with 6 bases between. The CDR3 consists of 15 residues. Germline loops: CDR1 KGHSH, CDR2 LQKENI. The CDR3 protein is CASSPPGVTNEKLFF. CDR3 nucleotides: TGTGCCAGCTCACCACCAGGGGTAACTAATGAAAAACTGTTTTTT.

The chain employs TRBV6-1 and TRBJ1-1, with a weak D call TRBD1 (5 bases). This CDR3 comprises 14 residues. In germline, CDR1 is MNHNS, CDR2 SASEGT. V lost 2 bases to trimming and J lost 5 bases, with 12 bases between them. The CDR3 region has the DNA TGTGCCAGCAGTGAATATCAGGGCAGGACTGAAGCTTTCTTT. It translates to CASSEYQGRTEAFF.

The V gene is TRBV5-1, the J gene TRBJ2-7, with D possibly matching TRBD2 (6 bases). The ends were cut back, 4 bases at V and 5 bases at J, with 19 bases in the middle. Germline assignment: CDR1 SGHRS and CDR2 YFSETQ. There are 15 residues in the CDR3. Here the CDR3 reads CASSGPGRDSDEQYF. CDR3 nucleotides: TGCGCCAGCAGCGGACCGGGACGGGACTCGGACGAGCAGTACTTC.

The rearrangement uses TRBV19 and TRBJ2-1, with 13 positions matching TRBD2. The V segment lost 4 bases and the J segment 7 bases; nucleotides outside the gene matches: 7. From germline, CDR1 is LNHDA and CDR2 SQIVND (reference sequence). The CDR3 runs 16 residues. The CDR3 bases are TGTGCCAGTAGTAGGGGGACTAGCGGGGCCTTAAATGAGCAGTTCTTC. Translated: CASSRGTSGALNEQFF. Full variable domain (rest looked up from reference TRBV19 and TRBJ2-1): DGGITQSPKYLFRKEGQNVTLSCEQNLNHDAMYWYRQDPGQGLRLIYYSQIVNDFQKGDIAEGYSVSREKKESFPLTVTSAQKNPTAFYLCASSRGTSGALNEQFFGPGTRLTVL.

This chain connects TRBV18 to TRBJ2-7; 8 positions match TRBD1. V shed 5 bases, J shed 0 bases, and the junction held 6 bases outside the gene matches. CDR3 length: 15 residues. From germline, CDR1 is KGHSH and CDR2 LQKENI. CDR3 bases: TGTGCCAGCTCAAAAGGGACAGGCTTCTCCTACGAGCAGTACTTC. Its protein is CASSKGTGFSYEQYF.

The chain combines TRBV5-4 with TRBJ1-2, with a possible D match to TRBD1 (5 bases). Germline V gene sequence: CDR1 SGHNT, CDR2 YYREEE (reference sequence). The CDR3 extends over 14 amino acids. Trimming removed 4 bases from V and 3 bases from J, with 13 bases in between. CDR3 nucleotides: TGTGCCAGCAGCGTGCCGGACAACCACTATGGCTACACCTTC. Its translation: CASSVPDNHYGYTF.

The J gene is TRBJ1-1, the V gene TRBV9; 10 bases line up with TRBD1. The CDR3 extends over 14 amino acids. V lost 4 bases, J lost 7 bases, and 7 bases stayed unmatched. In germline, CDR1 is SGDLS, CDR2 YYNGEE. The CDR3 sequence is CASSPGGQGSEAFF. As DNA, the CDR3 is TGTGCCAGCAGCCCTGGGGGACAGGGGAGTGAAGCTTTCTTT.

The chain links TRBV28 to TRBJ1-6, with 10 bases fitting TRBD1. CDR3 length: 16 residues. The ends lost 2 bases at V and 10 bases at J; junction bases unmatched: 8. Germline CDR1 and CDR2: MDHEN and SYDVKM. The CDR3 region has the DNA TGTGCCAGCAGTTTAGGGGCCGGGACAGGGGAATCACCCCTCCACTTT. Protein: CASSLGAGTGESPLHF.

This clone has just a few counts. The chain joins TRBV9 to TRBJ1-1; D call uncertain. This CDR3 region has 14 residues. Trimming took 0 bases from V and 2 from J, leaving 8 bases between them. Germline lookup yields CDR1 SGDLS and CDR2 YYNGEE. The CDR3 DNA is TGTGCCAGCAGCGTAGTTGGCAGTAACACTGAAGCTTTCTTT. Translation gives CASSVVGSNTEAFF.

The V and J genes are TRBV30 and TRBJ1-1; D not certain. The CDR3 contains 12 residues. Germline V gives CDR1 GTSNPN, CDR2 SVGIG (reference sequence). Trimming left V 0 bases short and J 6 bases short, with 8 bases between. CDR3 bases: TGTGCCTGGAGTGTTTCGGCGGCTGAAGCTTTCTTT. Protein product: CAWSVSAAEAFF.

This clone was observed a single time. J is TRBJ1-3 and V is TRBV7-2; the D is unclear. V lost 8 bases, J lost 0 bases, and 11 bases lay in between. The CDR3 extends over 14 amino acids. CDR1 and CDR2 from the germline V gene are SGHTA and FQGNSA. The CDR3 spells CASLVGSSGNTIYF. Written as DNA, the CDR3 is TGTGCCAGCTTGGTGGGGAGCTCTGGAAACACCATATATTTT.

V is TRBV2 and J is TRBJ2-5; 10 bases align to TRBD1. Matching the DNA end better, TRBJ2-7 makes the J call doubtful. CDR1 is SNHLY and CDR2 is FYNNEI in the germline V gene. The CDR3 extends over 14 amino acids. The CDR3 DNA is TGTGCCAGCAGTGACCGGGACAGGGGAGACGAGCAGTACTTC. Translation gives CASSDRDRGDEQYF.

A few counts support this clone. The chain carries TRBV6-5 and TRBJ1-2; D unclear. Germline CDR1 is MNHEY and CDR2 is SVGAGI. The CDR3 is 13 residues long. Trimming removed 2 bases from V and 1 base from J, with 5 bases in between. The CDR3 coding sequence is TGTGCCAGCAGTTACCACAGTAACTATGGCTACACCTTC. Protein sequence: CASSYHSNYGYTF.

V gene TRBV12-5 combines with J gene TRBJ1-1; no definite D call. Germline values: CDR1 LGHNT, CDR2 FRNRAP. The CDR3 extends over 13 amino acids. Deletions cut 6 bases from V and 1 base from J, with 9 bases between. The CDR3 here is CASGLEANTEAFF. The CDR3 nucleotides are TGTGCTAGTGGCCTCGAGGCGAACACTGAAGCTTTCTTT.

The table lists this clone with a count of one. The V call is TRBV19, the J call TRBJ1-5; 9 positions agree with TRBD1. J was trimmed by 7 bases and V by 9 bases; bases with no gene match: 13. The germline V gene encodes CDR1 LNHDA and CDR2 SQIVND (reference sequence). The CDR3 has 15 residues. The CDR3: CASTTGQGKGQPQHF. DNA for the CDR3: TGTGCCAGCACAACAGGACAGGGGAAGGGGCAGCCCCAGCATTTT.

This clone showed up just once. Distinct nucleotide sequences in the sample also encode this CDR3. In DNA form, the CDR3 reads TGTGCCAGCAGTGAATGGGCTAGCGGGGGCAACGAGCAGTACTTC. Residues: CASSEWASGGNEQYF. The rearrangement uses TRBV2 and TRBJ2-7; 10 nucleotides line up with TRBD2. The germline CDR1 and CDR2 sequences are SNHLY and FYNNEI. V dropped 2 bases and J dropped 5; count of bases not matched to a gene: 6. The CDR3 contains 15 residues.

In this sample, this clone turned up a few times. The chain couples TRBV27 to TRBJ2-3; tentatively, D is TRBD2 (5 bases). CDR3 length: 15 residues. Deletions cut 4 bases from V and 5 bases from J, with 16 bases between. CDR1 MNHEY and CDR2 SMNVEV come from the germline V gene (reference sequence). CDR3 nucleotide sequence: TGTGCCAGCAGTTGGGCAGGACTTTCCGGAGATACGCAGTATTTT. Translation gives CASSWAGLSGDTQYF.

The V and J genes are TRBV18 and TRBJ1-2; D unresolved. The CDR3 has 13 amino acids. V gave up 3 bases and J gave up 4 bases, with 9 bases separating them. Germline lookup yields CDR1 KGHSH and CDR2 LQKENI. As DNA, the CDR3 is TGTGCCAGCTCACCGGACCGGGGCTATGGCTACACCTTC. Its translation: CASSPDRGYGYTF. Full variable domain (outside the CDR3, taken from reference TRBV18 and TRBJ1-2): NAGVMQNPRHLVRRRGQEARLRCSPMKGHSHVYWYRQLPEEGLKFMVYLQKENIIDESGMPKERFSAEFPKEGPSILRIQQVVRGDSAAYFCASSPDRGYGYTFGSGTRLTVV.

This chain joins TRBV18 and TRBJ1-1; D possibly corresponds to TRBD1 (5 bases). The CDR3 runs 13 residues. The V and J ends lost 7 bases and 0 bases respectively, with 9 bases between them. The germline V gene encodes CDR1 KGHSH and CDR2 LQKENI. CDR3 sequence reads: CASYSTVNTEAFF. In DNA form, the CDR3 reads TGTGCCAGCTACTCGACAGTGAACACTGAAGCTTTCTTT.